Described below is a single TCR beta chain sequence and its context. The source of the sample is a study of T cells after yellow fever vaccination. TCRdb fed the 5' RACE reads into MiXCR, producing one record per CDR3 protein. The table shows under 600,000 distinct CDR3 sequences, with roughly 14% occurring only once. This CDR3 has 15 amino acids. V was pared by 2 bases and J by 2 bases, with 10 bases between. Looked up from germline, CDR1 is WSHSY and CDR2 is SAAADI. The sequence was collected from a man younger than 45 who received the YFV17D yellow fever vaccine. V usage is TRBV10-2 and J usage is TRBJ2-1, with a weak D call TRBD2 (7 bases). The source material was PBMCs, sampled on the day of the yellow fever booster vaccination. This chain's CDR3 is CASSEGGAPYNEQFF. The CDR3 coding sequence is TGCGCCAGCAGTGAGGGGGGGGCCCCCTACAATGAGCAGTTCTTC.